A selection of T cell receptor beta chains follows, all from one sample in a study of shared clonotypes between healthy human individuals. Libraries were prepared by immunoSEQ multiplex PCR; TCRdb keeps only in-frame clonotypes and omits some of them. The sample includes millions of clones, about 95% of them seen just once. Sequenced: naive CD8+ T cells sorted from blood. Receptors originate from a man aged 18 to 30 in good health. Each CDR3 is given with its conserved first and last residue. Fields, in order: J gene, V gene, clone size, D gene, CDR3 DNA, CDR3 protein. The D gene is left open where the match is weak. Size tells how often a clone was seen (once, few, many) or the class of an expanded clone, and some rows leave it out.

j_gene: TRBJ1-2; v_gene: TRBV28; abundance: few; d_gene: NA; CDR3nt: TGTGCCAGCATTGACAGTTCGGATGGCTACACCTTC; CDR3aa: CASIDSSDGYTF
j_gene: TRBJ2-7; v_gene: TRBV19; abundance: NA; d_gene: NA; CDR3nt: TGTGCCAGTAGTATAGGGGCAAGCTACGAGCAGTACTTC; CDR3aa: CASSIGASYEQYF
j_gene: TRBJ1-1; v_gene: TRBV30; abundance: NA; d_gene: NA; CDR3nt: TGTGCCTGGAGTGTACGAGGGTTTACTGAAGCTTTCTTT; CDR3aa: CAWSVRGFTEAFF
j_gene: TRBJ1-1; v_gene: TRBV30; abundance: once; d_gene: NA; CDR3nt: TGTGCCTGGAGTGTGGACAGACTGAACACTGAAGCTTTCTTT; CDR3aa: CAWSVDRLNTEAFF
j_gene: TRBJ2-3; v_gene: TRBV5-4; abundance: NA; d_gene: NA; CDR3nt: TGTGCCAGCAGCTTATCCCCAGCGGTGGCGTTGGTGAATACGCAGTATTTT; CDR3aa: CASSLSPAVALVNTQYF
j_gene: TRBJ2-3; v_gene: TRBV25-1; abundance: NA; d_gene: NA; CDR3nt: TGTGCCAGCAGTGGAGTAGGGCCAACCACAGATACGCAGTATTTT; CDR3aa: CASSGVGPTTDTQYF
j_gene: TRBJ2-1; v_gene: TRBV9; abundance: NA; d_gene: TRBD2; CDR3nt: TGTGCCAGCAGCCCGCCAAGACTAGCGAATGAGCAGTTCTTC; CDR3aa: CASSPPRLANEQFF
j_gene: TRBJ1-6; v_gene: TRBV30; abundance: once; d_gene: NA; CDR3nt: TGTGCCTGGTCGAGATCCTATAATTCACCCCTCCACTTT; CDR3aa: CAWSRSYNSPLHF
j_gene: TRBJ2-7; v_gene: TRBV7-2; abundance: NA; d_gene: NA; CDR3nt: TGTGCCAGCAGCTTAGAACGGCTAAGATCCTACGAGCAGTACTTC; CDR3aa: CASSLERLRSYEQYF
j_gene: TRBJ2-7; v_gene: TRBV9; abundance: NA; d_gene: NA; CDR3nt: TGTGCCAGCAGCGGGGCCGGGGGCTACGAGCAGTACTTC; CDR3aa: CASSGAGGYEQYF
j_gene: TRBJ2-3; v_gene: TRBV7-9; abundance: NA; d_gene: TRBD2; CDR3nt: TGTGCCAGCAGCTCCGCTAGCGGGGGATCCACAGATACGCAGTATTTT; CDR3aa: CASSSASGGSTDTQYF
j_gene: TRBJ1-5; v_gene: TRBV19; abundance: NA; d_gene: TRBD1; CDR3nt: TGTGCCAGTAGTATAGTGGGACAGGCATCTCAGCCCCAGCATTTT; CDR3aa: CASSIVGQASQPQHF
j_gene: TRBJ1-1; v_gene: TRBV7-9; abundance: NA; d_gene: NA; CDR3nt: TGTGCCAGCAGCCCTGGACCGAACACTGAAGCTTTCTTT; CDR3aa: CASSPGPNTEAFF
j_gene: TRBJ1-2; v_gene: TRBV5-6; abundance: NA; d_gene: NA; CDR3nt: TGTGCCAGCATTTTCCATGGGGGGGCCCTCGTCTATGGCTACACCTTC; CDR3aa: CASIFHGGALVYGYTF
j_gene: TRBJ2-3; v_gene: TRBV28; abundance: NA; d_gene: TRBD2; CDR3nt: TGTGCCAGCATTAAGCGGGGGGGCACAGATACGCAGTATTTT; CDR3aa: CASIKRGGTDTQYF
j_gene: TRBJ2-1; v_gene: TRBV7-9; abundance: NA; d_gene: NA; CDR3nt: TGTGCCAGCAGCGATCGCGCCTCCGAGGACAATGAGCAGTTCTTC; CDR3aa: CASSDRASEDNEQFF
j_gene: TRBJ1-2; v_gene: TRBV9; abundance: NA; d_gene: NA; CDR3nt: TGTGCCAGCAGTCCGACTCAGGGGCCTCGCGACTATGGCTACACCTTC; CDR3aa: CASSPTQGPRDYGYTF
j_gene: TRBJ2-1; v_gene: TRBV7-9; abundance: NA; d_gene: NA; CDR3nt: TGTGCCAGCAGCTCTAGCAGGCACCCACCCAATGAGCAGTTCTTC; CDR3aa: CASSSSRHPPNEQFF
j_gene: TRBJ2-7; v_gene: TRBV4-1; abundance: NA; d_gene: TRBD2; CDR3nt: TGCGCCAGCAGCTCCGGGACTAGCGCAAACTACGAGCAGTACTTC; CDR3aa: CASSSGTSANYEQYF
j_gene: TRBJ2-7; v_gene: TRBV30; abundance: once; d_gene: TRBD2; CDR3nt: TGTGCCTGGAGTGTCCTAGCGGGAAACGAGCAGTACTTC; CDR3aa: CAWSVLAGNEQYF
j_gene: TRBJ2-5; v_gene: TRBV10-3; abundance: NA; d_gene: TRBD2; CDR3nt: TGTGCCACACAATCAGCGGGAATGGAGACCCAGTACTTC; CDR3aa: CATQSAGMETQYF
j_gene: TRBJ1-2; v_gene: TRBV19; abundance: few; d_gene: NA; CDR3nt: TGTGCCAGTAGTATAGTGATCGAGAGTAACTATGGCTACACCTTC; CDR3aa: CASSIVIESNYGYTF
j_gene: TRBJ2-2; v_gene: TRBV28; abundance: NA; d_gene: TRBD1; CDR3nt: TGTGCCAGCGCCGGGACAGGGAACACCGGGGAGCTGTTTTTT; CDR3aa: CASAGTGNTGELFF
j_gene: TRBJ2-7; v_gene: TRBV2; abundance: NA; d_gene: NA; CDR3nt: TGTGCCAGCAGTGAAGCCCAGGGATCCGAGCAGTACTTC; CDR3aa: CASSEAQGSEQYF
j_gene: TRBJ2-5; v_gene: TRBV4-3; abundance: once; d_gene: NA; CDR3nt: TGCGCCAGCAGCTTACGAATGAAGGACGGGAGCCGGGGGGAGACCCAGTACTTC; CDR3aa: CASSLRMKDGSRGETQYF
j_gene: TRBJ2-7; v_gene: TRBV9; abundance: NA; d_gene: TRBD1; CDR3nt: TGTGCCAGCAGCGGAGACAGGGCCTACGAGCAGTACTTC; CDR3aa: CASSGDRAYEQYF
j_gene: TRBJ2-7; v_gene: TRBV7-9; abundance: NA; d_gene: NA; CDR3nt: TGTGCCAGCAGCCAACCACTCGGGGGTCTCCACGAGCAGTACTTC; CDR3aa: CASSQPLGGLHEQYF
j_gene: TRBJ2-5; v_gene: TRBV15; abundance: NA; d_gene: NA; CDR3nt: TGTGCCACCAGCAGAGGCGCCGGGAGCCAAGAGACCCAGTACTTC; CDR3aa: CATSRGAGSQETQYF
j_gene: TRBJ2-7; v_gene: TRBV6-1; abundance: NA; d_gene: NA; CDR3nt: TGTGCCAGCGGGTCCCTCATCTACGAGCAGTACTTC; CDR3aa: CASGSLIYEQYF
j_gene: TRBJ2-2; v_gene: TRBV9; abundance: NA; d_gene: TRBD2; CDR3nt: TGTGCCAGCAGCAATAGCGGGAGTAACACCGGGGAGCTGTTTTTT; CDR3aa: CASSNSGSNTGELFF
j_gene: TRBJ2-3; v_gene: TRBV19; abundance: NA; d_gene: NA; CDR3nt: TGTGCCAGTAGTGCCCGAGTTTCAGTCGCAGATACGCAGTATTTT; CDR3aa: CASSARVSVADTQYF
j_gene: TRBJ2-7; v_gene: TRBV29-1; abundance: NA; d_gene: NA; CDR3nt: TGCAGCGTTGAAGAGTTCAGGGGTCTCTCCTACGAGCAGTACTTC; CDR3aa: CSVEEFRGLSYEQYF
j_gene: TRBJ2-7; v_gene: TRBV1; abundance: NA; d_gene: NA; CDR3nt: TGCACCAGCAGCCAAGTCCTAGCGGGGAACTCCTACGAGCAGTACTTC; CDR3aa: CTSSQVLAGNSYEQYF
j_gene: TRBJ2-7; v_gene: TRBV13; abundance: NA; d_gene: NA; CDR3nt: TGTGCCAGCAGCAAAAGAGGGCTCCTAGAAGACGAGCAGTACTTC; CDR3aa: CASSKRGLLEDEQYF
j_gene: TRBJ2-2; v_gene: TRBV5-4; abundance: NA; d_gene: NA; CDR3nt: TGTGCCAGCACCTGGTTGGGGTACACCGGGGAGCTGTTTTTT; CDR3aa: CASTWLGYTGELFF
j_gene: TRBJ1-2; v_gene: TRBV4-1; abundance: NA; d_gene: NA; CDR3nt: TGCGCCAGCAGCCAAGTTCGAACAGATTCTTACTATGGCTACACCTTC; CDR3aa: CASSQVRTDSYYGYTF
j_gene: TRBJ2-7; v_gene: TRBV7-9; abundance: NA; d_gene: NA; CDR3nt: TGTGCCAGCAGCTTAGATGAAGGGGCCCTTTACGAGCAGTACTTC; CDR3aa: CASSLDEGALYEQYF
j_gene: TRBJ1-4; v_gene: TRBV7-8; abundance: few; d_gene: NA; CDR3nt: TGTGCCAGCAGCTGGGGGGGTACTAATGAAAAACTGTTTTTT; CDR3aa: CASSWGGTNEKLFF
j_gene: TRBJ2-5; v_gene: TRBV5-1; abundance: NA; d_gene: NA; CDR3nt: TGCGCCAGCAGCTTGGACGGGAGCCCCCAAGAGACCCAGTACTTC; CDR3aa: CASSLDGSPQETQYF
j_gene: TRBJ2-3; v_gene: TRBV27; abundance: NA; d_gene: TRBD1; CDR3nt: TGTGCCAGCAGTTTTTCTACGAGGACTCTACAGGGGACGCAGTATTTT; CDR3aa: CASSFSTRTLQGTQYF
j_gene: TRBJ2-3; v_gene: TRBV4-1; abundance: NA; d_gene: TRBD2; CDR3nt: TGCGCCAGCAGCCAAGTAATCGACGGGACTAGTCAAGAGACAGATACGCAGTATTTT; CDR3aa: CASSQVIDGTSQETDTQYF
j_gene: TRBJ1-2; v_gene: TRBV11-2; abundance: once; d_gene: NA; CDR3nt: TGTGCCAGCAGCTTCTCGGAAGGACCTTATGGCTACACCTTC; CDR3aa: CASSFSEGPYGYTF
j_gene: TRBJ1-1; v_gene: TRBV7-9; abundance: NA; d_gene: NA; CDR3nt: TGTGCCAGCAGCTTAGCTGGGGCAGCCGGGGGTGAAGCTTTCTTT; CDR3aa: CASSLAGAAGGEAFF
j_gene: TRBJ2-1; v_gene: TRBV9; abundance: NA; d_gene: NA; CDR3nt: TGTGCCAGCAGCCCCAGTGGTAGCGGTTACTACAATGAGCAGTTCTTC; CDR3aa: CASSPSGSGYYNEQFF
j_gene: TRBJ2-7; v_gene: TRBV4-1; abundance: once; d_gene: TRBD1; CDR3nt: TGCGCCAGCAGCCTCCGGGACAGGGGGGCCTACGAGCAGTACTTC; CDR3aa: CASSLRDRGAYEQYF
j_gene: TRBJ1-1; v_gene: TRBV29-1; abundance: NA; d_gene: TRBD1; CDR3nt: TGCAGCGTTGTACACCCAGGGGGCACTGAAGCTTTCTTT; CDR3aa: CSVVHPGGTEAFF
j_gene: TRBJ1-2; v_gene: TRBV27; abundance: NA; d_gene: NA; CDR3nt: TGTGCCAGCAGTGCCGGGGGGTATGGCTACACCTTC; CDR3aa: CASSAGGYGYTF
j_gene: TRBJ2-7; v_gene: TRBV2; abundance: NA; d_gene: NA; CDR3nt: TGTGCCAGCAGTGAAGTTCCCCAGGGCGTACGAAACGAGCAGTACTTC; CDR3aa: CASSEVPQGVRNEQYF
j_gene: TRBJ2-7; v_gene: TRBV10-2; abundance: NA; d_gene: NA; CDR3nt: TGCGCCAGCAGTGAGTCTTCACGGCAGGGTACCTACGAGCAGTACTTC; CDR3aa: CASSESSRQGTYEQYF
j_gene: TRBJ1-4; v_gene: TRBV5-1; abundance: NA; d_gene: NA; CDR3nt: TGCGCCAGCAGCTTTGGTGAGCAGGGTGGGGAAAAACTGTTTTTT; CDR3aa: CASSFGEQGGEKLFF
j_gene: TRBJ2-2; v_gene: TRBV27; abundance: NA; d_gene: NA; CDR3nt: TGTGCCAGCAGTTTATCCGGGCAGGGTCCCACCGGGGAGCTGTTTTTT; CDR3aa: CASSLSGQGPTGELFF